These 22 T cell receptor beta chains originate from one sample sequenced in a study of human T cells and chemical hapten exposure. TCRdb reprocessed the RACE reads with MiXCR, giving one entry per CDR3 protein. Found here are 40,000 or so distinct CDR3 sequences, roughly an eighth of them singletons; the top ten hold 1.9%. Time point here: pre-sensitization, week 0. As for treatment: therapeutic diphenylcyclopropenone sensitization with weekly scalp DPC. The total RNA was obtained from whole blood that was not fractionated. Source: whole blood, taken in connection with sensitization to the hapten diphenylcyclopropenone (DPC). These receptors all come from a woman in her thirties or forties with alopecia areata. Some clones in this sample may be carry-over from other donors' samples.

This clonotype was detected a few times. The genes are TRBV7-9 and TRBJ2-5; the match to TRBD2 covers 7 bases. Per the germline V gene, CDR1 is SEHNR and CDR2 is FQNEAQ (reference sequence). This CDR3 spans 14 amino acids. Trimming at V came to 2 bases and at J to 4 bases, leaving 4 bases not matched to a gene. CDR3 nucleotides: TGTGCCAGCAGCTTAACGGGAGGAGGAGAGACCCAGTACTTC. As protein: CASSLTGGGETQYF.

This clonotype was recorded a few times. V and J are TRBV2 and TRBJ2-1; perhaps TRBD2 as D (5 bases). Trimming took off 6 bases at V and 5 bases at J, with 17 bases between the two ends. The CDR3 totals 15 residues. Germline V gives CDR1 SNHLY, CDR2 FYNNEI. CDR3 sequence: CASRSETGYDNEQFF. The DNA for the CDR3 is TGTGCCAGCAGGTCCGAAACGGGATACGACAATGAGCAGTTCTTC.

This clonotype was counted ten times or more. This chain joins TRBV28 and TRBJ1-6; D is unresolved. The CDR3 loop spans 12 amino acids. Per germline, CDR1 MDHEN and CDR2 SYDVKM. Trimming stripped 3 bases from V and 11 bases from J, with 8 bases between. CDR3: CASSFRETPLHF. The CDR3 coding sequence is TGTGCCAGCAGTTTTCGGGAAACACCCCTCCACTTT.

There are many counts of this clonotype. The CDR3 reads CASSQDAGNQPQHF. For the CDR3, the DNA is TGTGCCAGCAGCCAAGATGCAGGGAATCAGCCCCAGCATTTT. This chain uses TRBV3-1 with TRBJ1-5; possibly TRBD1 for D (5 bases). With 0 bases removed from V and 4 bases from J, the gap between germline ends came to 7 bases. CDR3 length: 14 residues. Germline lookup yields CDR1 LGHDT and CDR2 YNNKEL (reference sequence). Using reference TRBV3-1 and TRBJ1-5 for the parts outside the CDR3, the full variable domain is DTAVSQTPKYLVTQMGNDKSIKCEQNLGHDTMYWYKQDSKKFLKIMFSYNNKELIINETVPNRFSPKSPDKAHLNLHINSLELGDSAVYFCASSQDAGNQPQHFGDGTRLSIL.

This clonotype was recorded a few times. V gene TRBV28 combines with J gene TRBJ1-4; weak D call: TRBD1 (5 bases). CDR3 size: 15 residues. Germline CDR1 reads MDHEN; CDR2 reads SYDVKM. The V end lost 3 bases, the J end lost 0 bases, and 8 bases lay between the germline ends. CDR3 region: CASSFQGATNEKLFF. CDR3 bases: TGTGCCAGCAGTTTCCAAGGGGCAACTAATGAAAAACTGTTTTTT.

The V call is TRBV28, the J call TRBJ2-1; tentatively, D is TRBD1 or TRBD2 (5 bases each). This CDR3 contains 13 residues. The germline gives CDR1 MDHEN, CDR2 SYDVKM. V gave up 10 bases and J gave up 8 bases, with 18 bases separating them. CDR3 protein: CATLGTPRHEQFF. The CDR3 DNA reads as TGTGCCACCCTTGGGACCCCGAGGCATGAGCAGTTCTTC.

This clonotype was counted at least ten times. The chain uses TRBV29-1 and TRBJ2-1, with D possibly TRBD1 on 5 matching bases. Trimming stripped 3 bases from V and 6 bases from J, with 15 bases between. Germline V gene sequence: CDR1 SQVTM, CDR2 ANQGSEA. The CDR3 has 14 residues. CDR3 sequence (DNA): TGCAGCGTTGACTCCAGGACAATGAGCAATGAGCAGTTCTTC. Protein: CSVDSRTMSNEQFF.

This clonotype was found many times. The chain links TRBV7-9 to TRBJ2-7, with D perhaps TRBD2 (5 bases). There are 13 residues in the CDR3. Per germline, CDR1 SEHNR and CDR2 FQNEAQ (reference sequence). V was pared by 4 bases and J by 6 bases, with 13 bases between. CDR3: CASSSGMVGEQYF. Here the CDR3 DNA reads TGTGCCAGCAGCTCCGGGATGGTGGGCGAGCAGTACTTC.

This clonotype came up many times. The rearrangement links TRBV28 to TRBJ2-5; the D is unclear. CDR1 and CDR2 (germline): MDHEN, SYDVKM. This CDR3 is built from 14 residues. The V end was cut by 1 base, the J end by 3 bases, with 9 bases between. The CDR3 reads CASSLYRTKETQYF. DNA of the CDR3: TGTGCCAGCAGTTTATATCGCACTAAAGAGACCCAGTACTTC.

In its sample, this clonotype was seen many times. The rearrangement uses TRBV29-1 and TRBJ1-2; maybe TRBD1 (5 bases). V was pared by 4 bases and J by 4 bases, with 7 bases between. The CDR3 loop spans 11 amino acids. Per germline, CDR1 SQVTM and CDR2 ANQGSEA. This chain's CDR3 is CSVGQGYGYTF. The CDR3 DNA follows: TGCAGCGTTGGGCAGGGCTATGGCTACACCTTC.

In its sample, this clonotype was seen many times. This chain uses TRBV5-1 with TRBJ2-1; 12 bases align to TRBD2. In germline, CDR1 is SGHRS, CDR2 YFSETQ. CDR3 length: 16 amino acids. The junction had 9 bases not matched to a gene; V was cut back by 3 bases and J by 8 bases. This chain's CDR3 is CASSSRTSGVGHEQFF. DNA of the CDR3: TGCGCCAGCAGCTCCCGGACTAGCGGGGTGGGCCATGAGCAGTTCTTC.

The CDR3 bases are TGTGCCAGCAGCGCACAGATTACAGGAGGCGAGCAGTACTTC. Translated, it gives CASSAQITGGEQYF. J is TRBJ2-7 and V is TRBV9; D might be TRBD1 or TRBD2, each matching 5 bases. Trimming removed 3 bases from V and 6 bases from J, with 16 bases in between. CDR1 is SGDLS, CDR2 YYNGEE, per germline. The CDR3 covers 14 residues.

This clonotype was observed many times. The chain uses TRBV6-1 and TRBJ1-5; 8 nucleotides align to TRBD1. V trimming: 4 bases; J trimming: 5 bases; junction bases outside the gene matches: 10. The CDR3 length is 16 residues. Germline values: CDR1 MNHNS, CDR2 SASEGT. CDR3 protein: CASSGNWGQAHQPQHF. The CDR3 bases are TGTGCCAGCAGTGGTAACTGGGGACAGGCACATCAGCCCCAGCATTTT.

The chain uses TRBV29-1 and TRBJ1-1; D is unclear. CDR3 length: 12 amino acids. The V and J ends lost 4 bases and 0 bases respectively, with 6 bases between them. The germline CDR1 and CDR2 sequences are SQVTM and ANQGSEA. CDR3 amino acids: CSVGRLNTEAFF. The CDR3 DNA reads TGCAGCGTTGGGCGGTTGAACACTGAAGCTTTCTTT.

This clonotype was counted only a few times. V usage is TRBV11-3 and J usage is TRBJ1-1; possibly TRBD1 for D (5 bases). The germline V gene has CDR1 SGHNT and CDR2 YENEEA. V lost 5 bases and J lost 8, with 15 bases in between. The CDR3 is made up of 13 amino acids. The CDR3 nucleotides read TGTGCCAGCAGCCCCCGGGGCCTCGGCGAAGCTTTCTTT. It yields the protein CASSPRGLGEAFF.

This clonotype came up a few times. The rearrangement links TRBV28 to TRBJ2-1; D call uncertain. The CDR3 sequence is 11 residues long. Trimming shortened V by 8 bases and J by 9 bases, and 11 bases separated the two germline ends. The germline V gene has CDR1 MDHEN and CDR2 SYDVKM. CDR3 in DNA: TGTGCCAGCGGGAAGGTGGGTGAGCAGTTCTTC. Its protein is CASGKVGEQFF.

This clonotype has a count of ten or more. The V and J genes are TRBV9 and TRBJ2-3; TRBD2 aligns across 7 bases. This CDR3 region has 15 residues. CDR1 is SGDLS, CDR2 YYNGEE, per germline. V lost 0 bases and J lost 5; bases outside the gene matches: 6. The CDR3: CASSVGAGVLDTQYF. Here the CDR3 DNA reads TGTGCCAGCAGCGTAGGGGCGGGAGTTTTAGATACGCAGTATTTT. Complete variable domain (other parts from reference TRBV9 and TRBJ2-3): DSGVTQTPKHLITATGQRVTLRCSPRSGDLSVYWYQQSLDQGLQFLIQYYNGEERAKGNILERFSAQQFPDLHSELNLSSLELGDSALYFCASSVGAGVLDTQYFGPGTRLTVL.

The V gene is TRBV7-2, the J gene TRBJ2-7; TRBD2 agrees at 7 bases. Losses at the gene ends were 5 bases for V and 8 bases for J; bases not matched to a gene: 15. The length of the CDR3 is 15 residues. Germline CDR1 reads SGHTA; CDR2 reads FQGNSA. The CDR3 region is CASSPELATSWKQYF. The CDR3 DNA sequence: TGTGCCAGCAGCCCGGAACTAGCGACGAGTTGGAAGCAGTACTTC.

V usage is TRBV6-5 and J usage is TRBJ2-1; 7 nucleotides line up with TRBD2. Germline V gives CDR1 MNHEY, CDR2 SVGAGI. The CDR3 sequence is 19 residues long. V dropped 0 bases and J dropped 6; count of bases not matched to a gene: 17. CDR3 coding DNA: TGTGCCAGCAGTTACTCGAAGGGTATAGCGGGTCCTTGGTCCAATGAGCAGTTCTTC. Residues: CASSYSKGIAGPWSNEQFF.

This clonotype was seen at least ten times. V is TRBV18 and J is TRBJ1-6, with D possibly TRBD1 on 6 matching bases. The CDR3 runs to 17 residues. Trimming stripped 2 bases from V and 7 bases from J, with 18 bases between. Germline-derived CDR1 and CDR2 are KGHSH and LQKENI. The CDR3 loop is CASSPSRTAGRNSPLHF. As DNA, the CDR3 is TGTGCCAGCTCACCATCGAGGACAGCCGGCAGGAATTCACCCCTCCACTTT.

This clonotype was seen repeatedly, ten times or more. The V and J genes are TRBV30 and TRBJ1-5, with 7 bases matching TRBD1. CDR1 is GTSNPN, CDR2 SVGIG, per germline (reference sequence). CDR3 size: 14 residues. Trimming removed 3 bases from V and 1 base from J; junction bases left unmatched: 3. CDR3 nucleotide sequence: TGTGCCTGGAGCGGACAGGTCAGCAATCAGCCCCAGCATTTT. Its protein product is CAWSGQVSNQPQHF. Full variable domain (remainder filled in from reference TRBV30 and TRBJ1-5): SQTIHQWPATLVQPVGSPLSLECTVEGTSNPNLYWYRQAAGRGLQLLFYSVGIGQISSEVPQNLSASRPQDRQFILSSKKLLLSDSGFYLCAWSGQVSNQPQHFGDGTRLSIL.

This clonotype was recorded a few times. The V and J genes are TRBV11-2 and TRBJ2-4; 9 nucleotides line up with TRBD2. CDR1 is SGHAT and CDR2 is FQNNGV in the germline V gene. The CDR3 has 17 amino acids. V was pared by 4 bases and J by 3 bases, with 10 bases of the junction left unmatched. The CDR3 region is CASSSLGGGVFKNIQYF. The DNA of the CDR3 is TGTGCCAGCAGCTCTCTGGGCGGGGGGGTTTTCAAAAACATTCAGTACTTC.